The TCR beta chain under discussion was sequenced for a study of long-term antiretroviral therapy in people with HIV. Study context: In the earliest collections, sampling predates the 2015 immediate-ART recommendation by about a decade.

This CDR3 spans 14 amino acids. Germline V gene lookup returns CDR1 MNHEY and CDR2 SVGAGI. J lost 6 bases, V lost 6 bases, and 7 bases had no gene match. Samples were assayed with immunoSEQ v3.0 at survey level. Sequencing used immunoSEQ multiplex PCR; TCRdb keeps in-frame clones, though not all of them. This sample yields 36,000 or so clones, of which over 75% are seen a single time; around 6.1% belongs to the top ten. Treatment locations for all participants with HIV were in the United States. Before they underwent DNA extraction, samples held about 1-10 million cryopreserved PBMC. The TCR was taken from a man younger than 30 with HIV. The sample in question was unsorted PBMCs, obtained 0.6 years after starting antiretroviral therapy. V usage is TRBV6-5 and J usage is TRBJ1-2, with 10 bases that match TRBD1. In nucleotides, the CDR3 is TGTGCCAGCAGCCTAGACAGGGGGCGCGATGGCTACACCTTC. It translates to CASSLDRGRDGYTF.